Below, 27 T cell receptor beta chains from the same sample are listed, as sequenced in a study of T cell responses to AZD1222 COVID-19 vaccine. Only in-frame clones appear in the TCRdb table, and some are missing; sequencing was by immunoSEQ multiplex PCR. The table includes about 140,000 clones, around 92% detected once. The sequencing used peripheral blood, collected on day 0 of AZD1222 vaccination. The source of these receptors is an adult in good health.

For this clone: The sample holds other DNA sequences that translate to the same CDR3. The genes are TRBV28 and TRBJ1-5, with D maybe TRBD1 (6 bases). V shed 6 bases and J shed 7 bases, with 10 bases lying between them. Germline V lookup: CDR1 MDHEN, CDR2 SYDVKM. This CDR3 region has 12 residues. CDR3 sequence: CASRQGGQPQHF. CDR3 in DNA: TGTGCCAGCAGACAGGGAGGGCAGCCCCAGCATTTT.

The chain carries TRBV6-5 and TRBJ1-3; D uncertain. The CDR3 length is 14 residues. In germline, CDR1 is MNHEY, CDR2 SVGAGI. The V end lost 2 bases, the J end lost 2 bases, and 7 bases lay between the germline ends. The CDR3 DNA follows: TGTGCCAGCAGTTACGGACCACCTGGAAACACCATATATTTT. Its protein is CASSYGPPGNTIYF.

The rearrangement links TRBV19 to TRBJ2-7; TRBD1 aligns across 9 bases. Germline CDR1 reads LNHDA; CDR2 reads SQIVND (reference sequence). V shed 6 bases and J 1 base; nucleotides not matched to a gene: 4. The CDR3 has 14 amino acids. Here the CDR3 reads CASRTGGGSYEQYF. Written as DNA, the CDR3 is TGTGCCAGTAGGACAGGGGGTGGGTCCTACGAGCAGTACTTC.

With respect to this clone: Other DNA sequences in the sample encode the same CDR3. The V and J genes are TRBV19 and TRBJ1-1; D gene unclear. The CDR3 is made up of 12 amino acids. Deletions cut 2 bases from V and 2 bases from J, with 3 bases between. In germline, CDR1 is LNHDA, CDR2 SQIVND (reference sequence). Here the CDR3 DNA reads TGTGCCAGTAGTATAAGAAACACTGAAGCTTTCTTT. Translated, it gives CASSIRNTEAFF.

The rearrangement uses TRBV6-5 and TRBJ2-7, with TRBD1 identical over 7 bases. V shed 5 bases and J 7 bases; nucleotides not matched to a gene: 11. Germline CDR1 MNHEY, CDR2 SVGAGI. This CDR3 spans 14 amino acids. The CDR3 nucleotides are TGTGCCAGCAGTCCGGGACAGTCCCCCTGGGAGCAGTACTTC. Translating gives CASSPGQSPWEQYF.

This chain uses TRBV5-8 with TRBJ1-1; 7 bases fit TRBD1. The CDR3 loop spans 15 amino acids. The junction had 8 bases not matched to a gene; V was cut back by 5 bases and J by 1 base. CDR1 is SGHTS and CDR2 is YDEGEE in the germline V gene. Written as DNA, the CDR3 is TGTGCCAGCAGGATTCACAGGGGTGCGAACACTGAAGCTTTCTTT. The encoded protein is CASRIHRGANTEAFF.

The chain employs TRBV18 and TRBJ2-3; D gene uncertain. This CDR3 region has 12 residues. With 3 bases removed from V and 2 bases from J, the gap between germline ends came to 3 bases. Looked up from germline, CDR1 is KGHSH and CDR2 is LQKENI. CDR3 residues: CASSPYTDTQYF. CDR3 DNA sequence: TGTGCCAGCTCACCCTACACAGATACGCAGTATTTT. Full variable domain (remainder filled in from reference TRBV18 and TRBJ2-3): NAGVMQNPRHLVRRRGQEARLRCSPMKGHSHVYWYRQLPEEGLKFMVYLQKENIIDESGMPKERFSAEFPKEGPSILRIQQVVRGDSAAYFCASSPYTDTQYFGPGTRLTVL.

The gene calls are TRBV4-1 and TRBJ1-1; tentative D call: TRBD1 (6 bases). This CDR3 comprises 13 residues. Per germline, CDR1 MGHRA and CDR2 YSYEKL. The V end lost 3 bases, the J end lost 7 bases, and 12 bases lay between the germline ends. CDR3 nucleotides: TGCGCCAGCAGCCACAATTTACAGGGTGAAGCTTTCTTT. As protein: CASSHNLQGEAFF.

CDR3 region: CASSLSRETQYF. CDR3 bases: TGTGCCAGCAGCTTATCCCGGGAGACCCAGTACTTC. The chain carries TRBV7-2 and TRBJ2-5; D is uncertain. The CDR3 runs 12 residues. The germline V gene has CDR1 SGHTA and CDR2 FQGNSA. V dropped 2 bases and J dropped 5 bases, with 6 bases sitting between them.

The chain employs TRBV28 and TRBJ1-5, with a possible D match to TRBD1 (6 bases). V was cut by 3 bases and J by 0 bases, with 12 bases left in between. Germline V gene lookup returns CDR1 MDHEN and CDR2 SYDVKM. The CDR3 loop spans 16 amino acids. DNA of the CDR3: TGTGCCAGCAGTTTTCAGGGGCCCTCTAGCAATCAGCCCCAGCATTTT. Protein sequence: CASSFQGPSSNQPQHF.

This chain links TRBV28 with TRBJ1-5; possibly TRBD1 for D (5 bases). Germline lookup yields CDR1 MDHEN and CDR2 SYDVKM. V lost 4 bases, J lost 7 bases, and 20 bases lay in between. The CDR3 is made up of 16 amino acids. The CDR3 spells CASSSTRGVGGQPQHF. CDR3 in DNA: TGTGCCAGCAGTTCAACCCGGGGGGTAGGAGGGCAGCCCCAGCATTTT.

V usage is TRBV27 and J usage is TRBJ1-2; 9 bases match TRBD1. Germline lookup yields CDR1 MNHEY and CDR2 SMNVEV (reference sequence). V lost 4 bases to trimming and J lost 8 bases; unmatched junction nucleotides: 5. The CDR3 is 13 residues long. Here the CDR3 DNA reads TGTGCCAGCAGTTGGGACAGGGTGGGCGGCTACACCTTC. It encodes CASSWDRVGGYTF.

This chain links TRBV9 with TRBJ1-2; TRBD1 matches at 9 bases. The CDR3 sequence is 14 residues long. Germline V gives CDR1 SGDLS, CDR2 YYNGEE. J lost 8 bases, V lost 6 bases, and 11 bases had no gene match. CDR3 in amino acids: CASTPTGGQAGYTF. As DNA, the CDR3 is TGTGCCAGCACCCCGACAGGGGGACAAGCGGGCTACACCTTC.

This CDR3 is CASSLEIAGGTQETQYF. CDR3 coding DNA: TGTGCCAGCAGCTTGGAAATAGCGGGAGGCACCCAAGAGACCCAGTACTTC. V is TRBV5-5 and J is TRBJ2-5; the match to TRBD2 covers 10 bases. The CDR3 consists of 17 residues. V dropped 0 bases and J dropped 1; count of bases not matched to a gene: 6. Germline V lookup: CDR1 SGHKS, CDR2 YYEKEE (reference sequence). The variable domain in full, completed from reference TRBV5-5 and TRBJ2-5, reads DAGVTQSPTHLIKTRGQQVTLRCSPISGHKSVSWYQQVLGQGPQFIFQYYEKEERGRGNFPDRFSARQFPNYSSELNVNALLLGDSALYLCASSLEIAGGTQETQYFGPGTRLLVL.

The chain is built from TRBV19 and TRBJ1-4, with D uncertain. The CDR3 covers 13 residues. CDR1 and CDR2 from the germline V gene are LNHDA and SQIVND (reference sequence). Trimming cost V 5 bases and J 5 bases, with 9 bases left between them. The CDR3 DNA is TGTGCCAGTAGTCCGGGATGGAATGAAAAACTGTTTTTT. This codes for CASSPGWNEKLFF.

V and J are TRBV18 and TRBJ2-3, with unresolved D. This CDR3 is built from 15 residues. V dropped 0 bases and J dropped 0 bases, with 7 bases sitting between them. In germline, CDR1 is KGHSH, CDR2 LQKENI. The CDR3 coding sequence is TGTGCCAGCTCACCACCGTCGAAAAGCACAGATACGCAGTATTTT. Translation: CASSPPSKSTDTQYF.

The chain has TRBV29-1 and TRBJ1-1, with a weak D call TRBD1 (5 bases). The length of the CDR3 is 13 residues. From germline, CDR1 is SQVTM and CDR2 ANQGSEA. V lost 4 bases and J 1 base, leaving 10 bases between the germline ends. DNA of the CDR3: TGCAGCGTTGGCGGGACTTGGAACACTGAAGCTTTCTTT. It codes for CSVGGTWNTEAFF.

The chain couples TRBV7-8 to TRBJ1-4; D is perhaps TRBD1 (6 bases). Trimming stripped 5 bases from V and 0 bases from J, with 16 bases between. This CDR3 has 17 amino acids. Looked up from germline, CDR1 is SGHVS and CDR2 is FQNEAQ. The CDR3 nucleotides are TGTGCCAGCAGCCAGCTGGGGACAACTGCAACTAATGAAAAACTGTTTTTT. This gives the protein CASSQLGTTATNEKLFF.

This rearrangement joins TRBV28 to TRBJ2-1; 9 nucleotides line up with TRBD1. Germline trimming cut 5 bases from V and 0 bases from J; bases unmatched to any gene: 8. CDR3 length: 17 amino acids. CDR1 and CDR2 from the germline V gene are MDHEN and SYDVKM. The CDR3 reads CASSTFGTGFSYNEQFF. For the CDR3, the DNA is TGTGCCAGCAGTACCTTCGGGACAGGGTTCTCCTACAATGAGCAGTTCTTC.

J is TRBJ2-3 and V is TRBV4-1; D is unclear. The length of the CDR3 is 13 residues. From germline, CDR1 is MGHRA and CDR2 YSYEKL. The ends were cut back, 1 base at V and 8 bases at J, with 10 bases in the middle. The CDR3 here is CASSQAESRTQYF. The CDR3 DNA reads TGCGCCAGCAGCCAAGCGGAGTCCCGTACGCAGTATTTT.

J is TRBJ2-7 and V is TRBV6-6; 9 bases align to TRBD1. The V and J ends lost 5 bases and 3 bases, in that order; junction bases with no gene match: 8. From germline, CDR1 is MNHNY and CDR2 SVGAGI (reference sequence). The CDR3 contains 15 residues. The CDR3 region is CASSPPRDRVYEQYF. The CDR3 coding sequence is TGTGCCAGCAGTCCCCCCCGGGACAGGGTCTACGAGCAGTACTTC.

The rearrangement joins TRBV7-3 to TRBJ2-2, with D tentatively TRBD2 (5 bases). Trimming cost V 6 bases and J 5 bases, with 13 bases left between them. CDR1 SGHTA and CDR2 FQGTGA come from the germline V gene. This CDR3 spans 14 amino acids. The CDR3 nucleotides are TGTGCCAGCAGGAGGGAGTCTTTAACCGGGGAGCTGTTTTTT. It specifies CASRRESLTGELFF.

The V and J genes are TRBV19 and TRBJ1-2, with TRBD1 matching over 11 bases. With 4 bases clipped from V and 3 bases from J, the junction kept 4 bases outside the gene matches. CDR1 and CDR2 (germline): LNHDA, SQIVND (reference sequence). The CDR3 length is 15 residues. The CDR3 region is CASSTRTGGDYGYTF. Written as DNA, the CDR3 is TGTGCCAGTAGTACTCGGACAGGGGGCGACTATGGCTACACCTTC.

The chain employs TRBV10-2 and TRBJ1-2; D not certain. V was pared by 3 bases and J by 4 bases, with 18 bases between. Germline V lookup: CDR1 WSHSY, CDR2 SAAADI. The CDR3 sequence is 16 residues long. The CDR3 here is CASSDGSGSRSYGYTF. The CDR3 coding sequence is TGCGCCAGCAGTGATGGGTCTGGGTCCCGGTCCTATGGCTACACCTTC.

J is TRBJ1-6 and V is TRBV6-1; no reliable D call. CDR1 is MNHNS and CDR2 is SASEGT in the germline V gene. Between the trimmed V and J ends, which lost 1 base and 2 bases, there was a span of 12 bases. There are 17 residues in the CDR3. The CDR3 protein is CASSEVPPGTYNSPLHF. The CDR3 DNA follows: TGTGCCAGCAGTGAAGTACCGCCAGGCACCTATAATTCACCCCTCCACTTT.

This rearrangement joins TRBV9 to TRBJ1-5; tentatively, D is TRBD1 (5 bases). Germline V gives CDR1 SGDLS, CDR2 YYNGEE. CDR3 size: 17 residues. Between the trimmed V and J ends, which lost 1 base and 2 bases, there was a span of 16 bases. CDR3 sequence reads: CASSVLCLDKGNQPQHF. Written as DNA, the CDR3 is TGTGCCAGCAGCGTACTGTGTTTGGACAAGGGCAATCAGCCCCAGCATTTT. The full variable domain, completed using reference TRBV9 and TRBJ1-5, is DSGVTQTPKHLITATGQRVTLRCSPRSGDLSVYWYQQSLDQGLQFLIQYYNGEERAKGNILERFSAQQFPDLHSELNLSSLELGDSALYFCASSVLCLDKGNQPQHFGDGTRLSIL.

The chain is built from TRBV7-9 and TRBJ1-6; no clear D gene. From germline, CDR1 is SEHNR and CDR2 FQNEAQ (reference sequence). CDR3 length: 16 residues. V lost 3 bases, J lost 5 bases, and 14 bases lay in between. The CDR3 spells CASSFSPGINNSPLHF. The CDR3 DNA follows: TGTGCCAGCAGCTTTTCGCCAGGCATAAATAATTCACCCCTCCACTTT.